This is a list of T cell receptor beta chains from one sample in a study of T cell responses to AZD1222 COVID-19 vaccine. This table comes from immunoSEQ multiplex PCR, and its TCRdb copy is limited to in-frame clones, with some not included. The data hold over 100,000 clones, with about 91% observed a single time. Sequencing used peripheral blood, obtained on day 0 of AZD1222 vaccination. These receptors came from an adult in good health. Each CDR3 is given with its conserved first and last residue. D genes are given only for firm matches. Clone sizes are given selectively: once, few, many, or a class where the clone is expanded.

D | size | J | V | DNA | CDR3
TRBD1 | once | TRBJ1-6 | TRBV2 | TGTGCCAGCAGTAAGACAGGGGGAGACTCACCCCTCCACTTT | CASSKTGGDSPLHF
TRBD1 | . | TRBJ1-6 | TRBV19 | TGTGCCAGTCACACCGAGACAGGGGGCTCTTCACCCCTCCACTTT | CASHTETGGSSPLHF
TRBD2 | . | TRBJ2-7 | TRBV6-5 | TGTGCCACTGAGAGGACTAGCGGGGTCCACGAGCAGTACTTC | CATERTSGVHEQYF
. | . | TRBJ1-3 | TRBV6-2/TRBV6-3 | TGTGCCAGCAGTTACACAAGGCCGGGACCCTCTGGAAACACCATATATTTT | CASSYTRPGPSGNTIYF
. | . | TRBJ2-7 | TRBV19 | TGTGCCAGTAGCCCGTCCGGAGGGGGCGCGGATTACGAGCAGTACTTC | CASSPSGGGADYEQYF
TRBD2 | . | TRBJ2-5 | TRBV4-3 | TGCGGGGAGAATCGTAGGCGGGGGGGCTTAGAGACCCAGTACTTC | CGENRRRGGLETQYF
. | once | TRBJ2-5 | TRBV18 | TGTGCCAGCTCACCACCGTCACTAGAAGGGGGGACCCAGTACTTC | CASSPPSLEGGTQYF
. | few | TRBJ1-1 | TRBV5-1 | TGCGCCAGCAGCCCAAAATTTACAGGGTCGGGGGTGAACACTGAAGCTTTCTTT | CASSPKFTGSGVNTEAFF
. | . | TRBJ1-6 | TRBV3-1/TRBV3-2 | TGTGCCAGCAGCCAAGATCCCTGGGGGGATTCACCCCTCCACTTT | CASSQDPWGDSPLHF
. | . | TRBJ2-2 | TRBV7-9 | TGTGCCAGCAGCTTAGGTGCCGGGACCCGGACCACCGGGGAGCTGTTTTTT | CASSLGAGTRTTGELFF
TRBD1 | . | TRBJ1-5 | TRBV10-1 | TGCGCCAGCAGTCCCAGGGGGACAACGAATCAGCCCCAGCATTTT | CASSPRGTTNQPQHF
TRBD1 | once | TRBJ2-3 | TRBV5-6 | TGTGCCAGCAGCTTAGGAGGACAGGGGATAGATACGCAGTATTTT | CASSLGGQGIDTQYF
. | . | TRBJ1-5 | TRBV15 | TGTGCCACCAGCAGAGATCGGACGGAAAACCCCCAGCATTTT | CATSRDRTENPQHF
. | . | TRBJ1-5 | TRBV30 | TGTGCCTGGAGTGTGAACGGGAATGAGCCCCAGCATTTT | CAWSVNGNEPQHF
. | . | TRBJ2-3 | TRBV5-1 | TGCGCCAGCAGCCGGACAGATACGCAGTATTTT | CASSRTDTQYF
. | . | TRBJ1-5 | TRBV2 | TGTGCCAGCAGTGAACACCCTAATCAGCCCCAGCATTTT | CASSEHPNQPQHF
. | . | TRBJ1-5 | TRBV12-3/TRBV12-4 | TGTGCCAGCAGTTTAGCCGCCCAACCCCAGCATTTT | CASSLAAQPQHF
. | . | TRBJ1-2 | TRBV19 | TGTGCCAGTAGTATAGGAGTCAGGGACTATGGCTACACCTTC | CASSIGVRDYGYTF
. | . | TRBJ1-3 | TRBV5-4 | TGTGCCAGCAGCTCAGAAGTTCAGGCAGGAAACACCATATATTTT | CASSSEVQAGNTIYF
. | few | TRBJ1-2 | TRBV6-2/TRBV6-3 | TGTGCCAGCAGTCGGGACAACTCGGATGGCTACACCTTC | CASSRDNSDGYTF
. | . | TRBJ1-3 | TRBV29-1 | TGCAGCGCTGGAGAGGGAGGCTCTGGAAACACCATATATTTT | CSAGEGGSGNTIYF
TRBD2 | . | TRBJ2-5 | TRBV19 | TGTGCCAGTAGTACCTTACTAGCGGGAGGGGAGACCCAGTACTTC | CASSTLLAGGETQYF
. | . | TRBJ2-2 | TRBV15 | TGTGCCACCAGCAGAGATAGGTCGAACACCGGGGAGCTGTTTTTT | CATSRDRSNTGELFF
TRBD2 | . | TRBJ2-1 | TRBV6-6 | TGTGCCAGCAGTTCCATAGCGGGGGGGCCGGACGATGAGCAGTTCTTC | CASSSIAGGPDDEQFF
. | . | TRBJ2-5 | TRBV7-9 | TGTGCCAGCAGCCTACGAGGCGGGGACCAAGAGACCCAGTACTTC | CASSLRGGDQETQYF
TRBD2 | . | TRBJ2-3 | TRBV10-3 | TGTGCCGCCTCTAGCGGGAACACAGATACGCAGTATTTT | CAASSGNTDTQYF
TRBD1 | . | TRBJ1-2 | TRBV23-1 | TGCGCCAGCAGTCAATCGGGGGGACAGAACTATGGCTACACCTTC | CASSQSGGQNYGYTF
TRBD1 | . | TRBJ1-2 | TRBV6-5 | TGTGCCAGCAGTTTCGGGACAGGGGACTATCTCTATGGCTACACCTTC | CASSFGTGDYLYGYTF